Given below is one TCR beta chain in context. Different DNA sequences within this sample yield the same CDR3. Trimming removed 1 base from V and 3 bases from J, with 6 bases in between. Germline V gives CDR1 SGHTA, CDR2 FQGNSA. CDR3 length: 14 residues. This sample is part of a study of beta chain features in type 1 diabetes. Sequencing targeted expressed TCRB transcripts, as all isolated RNA had been reverse transcribed. The method was immunoSEQ multiplex PCR; TCRdb's version includes in-frame clones alone and lacks a portion of them. The table includes around 500,000 clones, approximately 30% detected once.

The sequence was collected from a man between 18 and 35 years old in good health. This chain connects TRBV7-2 to TRBJ2-2; D remains unclear. The material sequenced was naive CD4+ T cells from blood. As DNA, the CDR3 is TGTGCCAGCAGCTTAGAGGCGTACACCGGGGAGCTGTTTTTT. It encodes CASSLEAYTGELFF.